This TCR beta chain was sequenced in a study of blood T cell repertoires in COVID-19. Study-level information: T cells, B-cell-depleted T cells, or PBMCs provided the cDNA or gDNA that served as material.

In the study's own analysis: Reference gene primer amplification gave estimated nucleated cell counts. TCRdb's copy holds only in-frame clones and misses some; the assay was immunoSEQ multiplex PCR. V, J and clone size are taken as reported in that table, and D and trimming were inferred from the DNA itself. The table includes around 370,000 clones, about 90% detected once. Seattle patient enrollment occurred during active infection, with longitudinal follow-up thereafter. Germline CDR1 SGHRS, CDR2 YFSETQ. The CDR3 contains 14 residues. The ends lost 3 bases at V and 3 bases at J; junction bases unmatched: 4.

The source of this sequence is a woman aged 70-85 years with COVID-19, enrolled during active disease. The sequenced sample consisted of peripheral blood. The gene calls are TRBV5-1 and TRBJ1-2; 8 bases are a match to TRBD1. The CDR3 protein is CASSSTGADYGYTF. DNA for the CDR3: TGCGCCAGCAGCTCGACAGGGGCGGACTATGGCTACACCTTC.